This T cell receptor beta chain was found in a study of cytomegalovirus exposure and HLA in healthy donors. Turning to this clone: Its antigen is as yet unknown.

Findings and caveats of the study: Analysis was carried out at a later point, and it linked a missense DCLRE1C variant to TCR beta V- and J-gene trimming. Generally TCR sequences proved uncommon, though certain public TCRs appeared in numerous donors. Among immune exposure information, only CMV serostatus was available.

Despite likely unrecorded immune exposures, the donors were nominally healthy at the time of sampling. With 60 Vbeta and 13 Jbeta primers, the PCR was carried out. Profiling relied on immunoSEQ multiplex PCR, and the TCRdb table lists in-frame clones only, not all of them. The clone table shows 150,000 or so clones, with the ten largest holding 1.5% to 2%. Per germline, CDR1 SEHNR and CDR2 FQNEAQ (reference sequence). Trimming cost V 5 bases and J 2 bases; bases outside gene matches: 2. The CDR3 is made up of 14 amino acids. The sequenced sample was PBMCs. V and J are TRBV7-9 and TRBJ1-5, with 8 bases aligning to TRBD1. The receptor was derived from a young man in good health and CMV-seronegative. The CDR3 bases are TGTGCCAGCAGCATGGGACAGGGCAATCAGCCCCAGCATTTT. It translates to CASSMGQGNQPQHF.